Detailed here is one TCR beta chain. As yet, its antigen is unknown. The conserved phenylalanine or tryptophan is not found at the CDR3 terminus, so this likely reflects a read error. The DNA is omitted, as the CDR3 cannot be located on it reliably, and the CDR3 follows TCRdb's listing. This record comes from a study of T cell repertoires in cytomegalovirus infection. Study details: Evidence of both CMV infection and a matching HLA type came from public TCR beta signatures.

Including both end residues, the CDR3 is 9 amino acids long. Germline CDR1 LGHNA, CDR2 YNFKEQ. TCRdb independently ran MiXCR on the reads; one entry per CDR3 protein. Among approximately 500,000 distinct CDR3 sequences listed, 33% were seen once. The study, taken as a whole, reports: Ex vivo responses were dominated by HLA-C-restricted CMV-specific TCR beta clonotypes.

The chain combines TRBV4-2 with TRBJ1-1. The clonotype was recovered from a human donor in good health (CMV status not recorded). Some clones in this sample may be carry-over from other donors' samples. The input for sequencing was cultured PBMCs, taken from culture after CMV antigen stimulation. CDR3 in amino acids: CASSLRTQS.